The subject of this entry is one T cell receptor (beta chain). TCRdb re-derived calls from the 5' RACE reads in MiXCR, one entry per CDR3 protein. Altogether about 240,000 distinct CDR3 sequences are present, 8.5% to 9.5% being singletons, with the ten largest covering around 21%. These data originate in a study of T-cell memory formation after mild COVID-19. Study background: In these data, TCR clusters were largely donor specific.

Germline lookup yields CDR1 SGHTA and CDR2 FQGNSA. The CDR3 loop spans 18 amino acids. Deletions cut 3 bases from V and 8 bases from J, with 26 bases between. The source of this sequence is a man younger than 35 who had mild COVID-19 (a few samples of this study predate the infection). Cell type and time point are not known. The specimen was PBMCs or a T cell subset sorted from them (not recorded which). The V and J genes are TRBV7-2 and TRBJ2-1; TRBD1 or TRBD2 may be the D gene (5 bases each). The CDR3 coding sequence is TGTGCCAGCAGCTTGCGGGCCAGCCCGGCCAGGCGAGGGGATGAGCAGTTCTTC. It specifies CASSLRASPARRGDEQFF.